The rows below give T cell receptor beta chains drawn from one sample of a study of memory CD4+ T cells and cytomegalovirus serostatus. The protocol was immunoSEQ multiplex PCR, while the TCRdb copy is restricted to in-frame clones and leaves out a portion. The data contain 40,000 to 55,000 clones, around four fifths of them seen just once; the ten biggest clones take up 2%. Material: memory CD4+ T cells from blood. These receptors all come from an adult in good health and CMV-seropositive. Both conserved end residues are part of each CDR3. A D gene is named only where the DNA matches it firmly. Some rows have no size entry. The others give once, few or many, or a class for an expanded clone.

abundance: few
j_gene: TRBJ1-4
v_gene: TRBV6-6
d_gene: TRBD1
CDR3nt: TGTGCCAGCAGTTCTACAGGGGTCGTGGGGCTGTTTTTT
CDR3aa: CASSSTGVVGLFF

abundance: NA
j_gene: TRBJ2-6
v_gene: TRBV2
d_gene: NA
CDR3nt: TGTGCCAGCACTGGCAGCTTCTCTGGGGCCAACGTCCTGACTTTC
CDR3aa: CASTGSFSGANVLTF

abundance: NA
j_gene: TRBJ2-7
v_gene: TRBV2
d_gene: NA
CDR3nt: TGTGCCAGCGCAACCGCGGGATTCTCCTACGAGCAGTACTTC
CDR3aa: CASATAGFSYEQYF

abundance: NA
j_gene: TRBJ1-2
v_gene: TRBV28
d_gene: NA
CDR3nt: TGTGCCTCGGGGGCAGTAGGCTATGGCTACACCTTC
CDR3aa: CASGAVGYGYTF

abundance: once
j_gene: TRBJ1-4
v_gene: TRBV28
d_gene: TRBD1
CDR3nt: TGTGCCAGCAGTCCAGGGGGCGCACACGAAAAACTGTTTTTT
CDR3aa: CASSPGGAHEKLFF

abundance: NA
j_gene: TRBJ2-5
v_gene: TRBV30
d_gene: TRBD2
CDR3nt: TGTGCCTGGAGGACTAGCGGGGCTCAAGAGACCCAGTACTTC
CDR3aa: CAWRTSGAQETQYF

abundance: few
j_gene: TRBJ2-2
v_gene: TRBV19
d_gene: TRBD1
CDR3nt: TGTGCCAGTAGCCCGACAGGGGTCACCGGGGAGCTGTTTTTT
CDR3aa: CASSPTGVTGELFF

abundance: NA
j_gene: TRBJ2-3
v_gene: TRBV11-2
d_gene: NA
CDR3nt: TGTGCCAGCAGGAGACCCTCTAACACAGATACGCAGTATTTT
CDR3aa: CASRRPSNTDTQYF

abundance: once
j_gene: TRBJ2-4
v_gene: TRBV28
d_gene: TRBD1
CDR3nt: TGTGCCAGCAGTAAGGACAGGCGTCCTATTCAGTACTTC
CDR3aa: CASSKDRRPIQYF

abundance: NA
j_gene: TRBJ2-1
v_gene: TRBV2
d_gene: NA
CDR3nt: TGTGCCAGCAGTAATGAGCGCTCCTACAATGAGCAGTTCTTC
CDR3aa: CASSNERSYNEQFF

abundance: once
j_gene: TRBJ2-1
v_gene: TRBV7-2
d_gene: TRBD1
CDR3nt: TGTGCCAGCAGCTTAAGGGACAGGGGTTCCTACAATGAGCAGTTCTTC
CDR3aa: CASSLRDRGSYNEQFF

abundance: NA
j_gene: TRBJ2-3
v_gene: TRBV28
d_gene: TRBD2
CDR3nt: TGTGCCAGCAGTTCAGCGGGAGTCCTCCGGGGGGGCCCAGATACGCAGTATTTT
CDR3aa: CASSSAGVLRGGPDTQYF

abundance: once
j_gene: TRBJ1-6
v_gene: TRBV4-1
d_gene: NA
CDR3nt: TGCGCCAGCCGGGGGACTTTCAGCTCCTATAATTCACCCCTCCACTTT
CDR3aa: CASRGTFSSYNSPLHF

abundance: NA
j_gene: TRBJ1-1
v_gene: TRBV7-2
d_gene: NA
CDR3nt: TGTGCCACCGGGGGGGGGCACACTGAAGCTTTCTTT
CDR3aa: CATGGGHTEAFF

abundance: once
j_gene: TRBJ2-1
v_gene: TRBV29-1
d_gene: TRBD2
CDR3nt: TGCAGCGTTGGTATGGGACTACGTGTTGAGCAGTTCTTC
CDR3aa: CSVGMGLRVEQFF

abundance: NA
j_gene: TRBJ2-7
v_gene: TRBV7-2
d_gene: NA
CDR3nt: TGTGCCAGCAGCTCCGATCTCCGCGAGCAGTACTTC
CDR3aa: CASSSDLREQYF

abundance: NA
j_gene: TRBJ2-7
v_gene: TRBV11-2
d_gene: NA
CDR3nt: TGTGCCAGCAGCTTATCGTCTCACTCCTACGAGCGGTACTTC
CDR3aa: CASSLSSHSYERYF

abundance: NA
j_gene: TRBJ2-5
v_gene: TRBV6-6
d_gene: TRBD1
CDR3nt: TGTGCCAGCAGTCATCACACAGGGGGAGAGACCCAGTACTTC
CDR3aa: CASSHHTGGETQYF

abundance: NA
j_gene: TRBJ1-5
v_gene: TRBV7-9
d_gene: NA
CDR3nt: TGTGCCAGCAGCTTAGACGTTCGGCCCCAGCATTTT
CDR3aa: CASSLDVRPQHF

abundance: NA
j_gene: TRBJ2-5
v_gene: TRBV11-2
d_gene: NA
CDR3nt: TGTGCCAGCAGCTTAGATCAGCGCTGGAGACTAGTGGAGGAGACCCAGTACTTC
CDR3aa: CASSLDQRWRLVEETQYF

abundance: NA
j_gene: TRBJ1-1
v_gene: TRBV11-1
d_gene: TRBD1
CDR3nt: TGTGCCAGCAGCCGTAACCGGGACAGGGGAACTTTCTTT
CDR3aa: CASSRNRDRGTFF

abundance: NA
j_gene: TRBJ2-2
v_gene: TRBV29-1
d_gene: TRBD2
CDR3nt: TGCAGCGTCTCGGCGGGGGTCATGAACACCGGGGAGCTGTTTTTT
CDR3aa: CSVSAGVMNTGELFF

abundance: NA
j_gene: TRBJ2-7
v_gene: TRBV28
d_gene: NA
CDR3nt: TGTGCCAGCAGTTTCGTTGGGCTCTACGAGCAGTACTTC
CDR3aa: CASSFVGLYEQYF

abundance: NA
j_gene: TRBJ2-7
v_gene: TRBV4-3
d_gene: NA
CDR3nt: TGCGCCAGCAGCCAAGAGTATCAGGGGGGGACAATAACCTACGAGCAGTACTTC
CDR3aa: CASSQEYQGGTITYEQYF

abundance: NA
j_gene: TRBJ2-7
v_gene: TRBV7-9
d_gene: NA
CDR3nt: TGTGCCAGCAGCTTAGCATCCCCCCTAGCAACCGCCTACGAGCAGTACTTC
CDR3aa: CASSLASPLATAYEQYF

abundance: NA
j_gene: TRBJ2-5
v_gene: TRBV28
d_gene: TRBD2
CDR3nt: TGTGCCAGCGGGACTAGGGGAGGAGGGGAGACCCAGTACTTC
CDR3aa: CASGTRGGGETQYF

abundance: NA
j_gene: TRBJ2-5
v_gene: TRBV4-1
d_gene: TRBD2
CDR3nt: TGCGCCAGCAGCCAAGAAAAATGGCTAGCGGGTCCTCAAGGGACCCAGTACTTC
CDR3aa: CASSQEKWLAGPQGTQYF

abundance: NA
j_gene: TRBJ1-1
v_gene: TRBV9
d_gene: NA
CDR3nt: TGTGCCAGCAGCCCCCGGGGAACGAACACTGAAGCTTTCTTT
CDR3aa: CASSPRGTNTEAFF

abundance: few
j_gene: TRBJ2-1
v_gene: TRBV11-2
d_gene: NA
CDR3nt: TGTGCCAGCAGCCGGCTTGGGACTTCTTTGGGTGAGCAGTTCTTC
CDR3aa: CASSRLGTSLGEQFF

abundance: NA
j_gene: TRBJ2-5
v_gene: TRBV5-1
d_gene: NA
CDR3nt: TGCGCCAGCAGCTTGGAGAGCGCAGGGACCCAGTACTTC
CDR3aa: CASSLESAGTQYF

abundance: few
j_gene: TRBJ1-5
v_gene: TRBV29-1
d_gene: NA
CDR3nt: TGCAGCGGTGGAGACTACAATCAGCCCCAGCATTTT
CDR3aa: CSGGDYNQPQHF

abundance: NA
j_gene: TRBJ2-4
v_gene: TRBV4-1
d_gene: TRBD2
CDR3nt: TGCGCCAGCAGTCTTACTAGCGGGGGGACCAAAAACATTCAGTACTTC
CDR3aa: CASSLTSGGTKNIQYF

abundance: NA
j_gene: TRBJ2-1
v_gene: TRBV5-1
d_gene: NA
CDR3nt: TGCGCCAGCAGCTTGGATGGCACTACATACAATGAGCAGTTCTTC
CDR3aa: CASSLDGTTYNEQFF

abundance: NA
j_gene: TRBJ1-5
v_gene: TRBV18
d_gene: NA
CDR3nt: TGTGCCAGCTCATCGAACAGGGATCGGCCCCAGCATTTT
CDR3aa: CASSSNRDRPQHF

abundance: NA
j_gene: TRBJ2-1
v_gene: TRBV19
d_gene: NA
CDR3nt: TGTGCCAGTAGTAGGAGACTAGGGACCTACAATGAGCAGTTCTTC
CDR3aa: CASSRRLGTYNEQFF

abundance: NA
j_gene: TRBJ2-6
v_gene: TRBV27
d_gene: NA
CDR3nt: TGTGCCAGCAGTTCGGTACCCTCTGGGGCCAACGTCCTGACTTTC
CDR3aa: CASSSVPSGANVLTF

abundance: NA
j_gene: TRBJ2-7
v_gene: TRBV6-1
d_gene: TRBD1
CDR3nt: TGTGCCAGCAGGCTAACCGGGACAGACCTCTACGAGCAGTACTTC
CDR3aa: CASRLTGTDLYEQYF

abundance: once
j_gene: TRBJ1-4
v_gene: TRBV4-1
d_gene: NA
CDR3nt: TGCGCCAGCAGCCCAGGAGGTGGCGCTAATGAAAAACTGTTTTTT
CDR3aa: CASSPGGGANEKLFF

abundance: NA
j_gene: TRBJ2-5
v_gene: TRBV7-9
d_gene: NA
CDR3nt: TGTGCCAGCAGCTTCTCAAACAGGTTGCGAGGGACCCAGTACTTC
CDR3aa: CASSFSNRLRGTQYF

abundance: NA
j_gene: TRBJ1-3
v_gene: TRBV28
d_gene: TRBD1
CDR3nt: TGTGCCAGCAGTTTATTGGACAGGCCTGGAAACACCATATATTTT
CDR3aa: CASSLLDRPGNTIYF

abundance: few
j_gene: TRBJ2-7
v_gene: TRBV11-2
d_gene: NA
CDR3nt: TGTGCCAGCAGCTTAACGGCTGAGCAGTACTTC
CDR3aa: CASSLTAEQYF

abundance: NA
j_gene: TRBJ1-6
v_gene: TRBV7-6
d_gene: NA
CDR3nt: TGTGCCAGCAGCCCAGTTATGGGGGGACGCTCCTATAATTCACCCCTCCACTTT
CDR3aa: CASSPVMGGRSYNSPLHF

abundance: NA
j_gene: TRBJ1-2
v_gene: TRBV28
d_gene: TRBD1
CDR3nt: TGTGCCAGCAGTTTATTTGGGACAGGGTATGGCTACACCTTC
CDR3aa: CASSLFGTGYGYTF

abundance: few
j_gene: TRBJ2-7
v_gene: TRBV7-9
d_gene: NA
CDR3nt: TGTGCCAGCAGCCCCCTCCCAACACAGAGCTCCTACGAGCAGTACTTC
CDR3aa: CASSPLPTQSSYEQYF

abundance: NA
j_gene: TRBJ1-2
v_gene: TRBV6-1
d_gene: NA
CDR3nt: TGTGCCAGCAGTGTGCCAGGGAAACCTGGCTACACCTTC
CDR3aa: CASSVPGKPGYTF

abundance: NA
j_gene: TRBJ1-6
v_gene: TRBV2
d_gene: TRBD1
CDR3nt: TGTGCCAGCAGCCCAGACAGGGACTACGGCTCCTATAATTCACCCCTCCACTTT
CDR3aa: CASSPDRDYGSYNSPLHF

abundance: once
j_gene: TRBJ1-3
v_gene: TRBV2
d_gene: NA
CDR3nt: TGTGCCAGCAGTGAACAGGGCCAGGGAAACACCATATATTTT
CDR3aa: CASSEQGQGNTIYF

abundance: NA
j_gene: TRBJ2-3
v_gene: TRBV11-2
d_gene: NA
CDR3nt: TGTGCCAGCAGCCCCCCGGCAAGCACAGATACGCAGTATTTT
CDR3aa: CASSPPASTDTQYF

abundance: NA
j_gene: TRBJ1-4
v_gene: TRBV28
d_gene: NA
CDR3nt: TGTGCCAGCAGTTTACTGAGTTCGGTTGAAAAACTGTTTTTT
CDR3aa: CASSLLSSVEKLFF

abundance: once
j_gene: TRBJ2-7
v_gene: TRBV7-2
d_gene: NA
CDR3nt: TGTGCCAGCAGCCTTTCGGGACTCCCGCCTCTTGTCGAGCAGTACTTC
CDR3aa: CASSLSGLPPLVEQYF

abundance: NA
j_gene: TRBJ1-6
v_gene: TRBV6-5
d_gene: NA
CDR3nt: TGTGCCAGCAATCGGGGGGGGGAAAGTTCACCCCTCCACTTT
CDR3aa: CASNRGGESSPLHF

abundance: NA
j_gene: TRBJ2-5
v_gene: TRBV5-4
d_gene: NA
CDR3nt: TGTGCCAGCAGACCCACTTCTACAGACCCCCAAGAGACCCAGTACTTC
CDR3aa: CASRPTSTDPQETQYF

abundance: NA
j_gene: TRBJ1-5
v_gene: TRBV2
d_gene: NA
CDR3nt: TGTGCCAGCAGTGACCCGGGGAATCAGCCCCAGCATTTT
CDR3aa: CASSDPGNQPQHF

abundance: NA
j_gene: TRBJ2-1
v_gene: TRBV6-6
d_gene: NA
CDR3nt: TGTGCCAGCACCGCGAGAGGGGGGCAGGGATTGAATGAGCAGTTCTTC
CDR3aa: CASTARGGQGLNEQFF

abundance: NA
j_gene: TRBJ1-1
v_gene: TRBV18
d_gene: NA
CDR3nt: TGTGCCAGCTCACCACCGCAGGGGCTGGGGAACACTGAAGCTTTCTTT
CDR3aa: CASSPPQGLGNTEAFF

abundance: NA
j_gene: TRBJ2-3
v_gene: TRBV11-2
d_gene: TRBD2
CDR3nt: TGTGCCAGCAGTTCCTTCCGAAGGGGCGGGAGAATAACAGATACGCAGTATTTT
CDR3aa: CASSSFRRGGRITDTQYF

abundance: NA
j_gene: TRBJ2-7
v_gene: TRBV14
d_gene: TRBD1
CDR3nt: TGTGCCAGCAGCCATCAACAGGGGGCTTACGAGCAGTACTTC
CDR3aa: CASSHQQGAYEQYF

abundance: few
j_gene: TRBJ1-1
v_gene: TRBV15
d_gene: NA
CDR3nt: TGTGCCACCAGCAGTTCAGGGAACACTGAAGCTTTCTTT
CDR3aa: CATSSSGNTEAFF

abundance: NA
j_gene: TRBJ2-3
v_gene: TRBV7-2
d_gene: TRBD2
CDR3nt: TGTGCCAGCAGCCAGACTAGCGGCACAGATACGCAGTATTTT
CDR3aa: CASSQTSGTDTQYF

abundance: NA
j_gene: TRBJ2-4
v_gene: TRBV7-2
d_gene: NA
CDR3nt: TGTGCCAGCAGCTTCGGGGGAGGGGGCGAGGCCAAAAACATTCAGTACTTC
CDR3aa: CASSFGGGGEAKNIQYF